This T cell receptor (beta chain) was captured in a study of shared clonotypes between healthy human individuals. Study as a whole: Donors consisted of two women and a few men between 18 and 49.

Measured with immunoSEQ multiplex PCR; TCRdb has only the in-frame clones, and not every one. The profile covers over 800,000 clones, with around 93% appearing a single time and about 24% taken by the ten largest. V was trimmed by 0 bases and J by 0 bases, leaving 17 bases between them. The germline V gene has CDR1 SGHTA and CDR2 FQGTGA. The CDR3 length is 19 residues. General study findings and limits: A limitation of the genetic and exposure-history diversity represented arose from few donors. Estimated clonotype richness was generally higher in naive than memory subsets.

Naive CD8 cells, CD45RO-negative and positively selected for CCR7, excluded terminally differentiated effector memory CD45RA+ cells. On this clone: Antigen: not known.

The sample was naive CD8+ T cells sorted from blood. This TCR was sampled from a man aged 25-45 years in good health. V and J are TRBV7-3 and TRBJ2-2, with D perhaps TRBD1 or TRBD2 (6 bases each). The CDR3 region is CASSLTFGGAYPNTGELFF. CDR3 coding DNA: TGTGCCAGCAGCTTAACCTTCGGGGGCGCCTACCCGAACACCGGGGAGCTGTTTTTT. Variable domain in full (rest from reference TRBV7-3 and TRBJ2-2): GAGVSQTPSNKVTEKGKYVELRCDPISGHTALYWYRQSLGQGPEFLIYFQGTGAADDSGLPNDRFFAVRPEGSVSTLKIQRTERGDSAVYLCASSLTFGGAYPNTGELFFGEGSRLTVL.